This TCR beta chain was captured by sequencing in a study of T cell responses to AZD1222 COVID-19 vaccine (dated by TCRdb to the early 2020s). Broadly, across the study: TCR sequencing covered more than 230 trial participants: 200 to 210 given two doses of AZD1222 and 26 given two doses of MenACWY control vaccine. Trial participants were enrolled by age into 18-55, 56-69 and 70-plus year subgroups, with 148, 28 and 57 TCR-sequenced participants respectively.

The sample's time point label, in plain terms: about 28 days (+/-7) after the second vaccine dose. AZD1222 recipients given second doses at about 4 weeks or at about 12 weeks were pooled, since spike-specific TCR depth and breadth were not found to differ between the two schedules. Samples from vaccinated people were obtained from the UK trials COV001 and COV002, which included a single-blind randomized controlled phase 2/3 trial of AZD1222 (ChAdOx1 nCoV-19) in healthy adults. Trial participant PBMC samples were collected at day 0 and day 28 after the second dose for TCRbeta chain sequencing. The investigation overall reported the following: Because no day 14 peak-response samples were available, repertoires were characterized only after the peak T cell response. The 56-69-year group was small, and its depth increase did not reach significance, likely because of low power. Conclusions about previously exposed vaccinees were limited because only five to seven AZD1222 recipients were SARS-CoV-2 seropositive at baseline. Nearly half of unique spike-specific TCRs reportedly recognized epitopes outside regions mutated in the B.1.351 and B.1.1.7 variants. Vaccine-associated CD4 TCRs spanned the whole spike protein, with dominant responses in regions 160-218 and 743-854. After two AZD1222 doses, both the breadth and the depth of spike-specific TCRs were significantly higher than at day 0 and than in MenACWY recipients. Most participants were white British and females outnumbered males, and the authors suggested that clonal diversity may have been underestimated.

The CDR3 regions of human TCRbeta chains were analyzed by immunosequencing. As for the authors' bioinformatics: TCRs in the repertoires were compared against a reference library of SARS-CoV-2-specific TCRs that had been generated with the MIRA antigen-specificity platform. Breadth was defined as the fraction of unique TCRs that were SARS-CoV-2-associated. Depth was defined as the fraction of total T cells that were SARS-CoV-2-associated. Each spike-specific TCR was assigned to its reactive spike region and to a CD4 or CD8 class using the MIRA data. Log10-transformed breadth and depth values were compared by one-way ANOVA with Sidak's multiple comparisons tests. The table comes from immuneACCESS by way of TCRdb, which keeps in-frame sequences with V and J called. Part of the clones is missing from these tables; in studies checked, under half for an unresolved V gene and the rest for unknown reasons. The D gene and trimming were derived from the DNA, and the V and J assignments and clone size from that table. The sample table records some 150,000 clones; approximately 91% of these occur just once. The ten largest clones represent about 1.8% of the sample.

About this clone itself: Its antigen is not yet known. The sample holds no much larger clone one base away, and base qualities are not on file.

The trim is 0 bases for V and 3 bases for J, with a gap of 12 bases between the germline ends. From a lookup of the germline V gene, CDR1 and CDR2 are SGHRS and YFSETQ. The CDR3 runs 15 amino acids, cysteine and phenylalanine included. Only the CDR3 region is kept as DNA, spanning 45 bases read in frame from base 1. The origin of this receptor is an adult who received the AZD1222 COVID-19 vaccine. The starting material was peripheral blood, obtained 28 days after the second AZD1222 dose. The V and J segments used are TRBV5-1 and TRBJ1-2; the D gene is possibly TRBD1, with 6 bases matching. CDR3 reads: CASSLVEEGDYGYTF. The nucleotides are TGCGCCAGCAGCTTGGTCGAGGAGGGGGACTATGGCTACACCTTC.